This TCR beta chain emerged from a study of T cells in localized non-small cell lung cancer. Measured with immunoSEQ multiplex PCR; TCRdb has only the in-frame clones, and not every one. The profile shows some 71,000 clones, approximately 84% of them singletons. Study-level points and caveats: Appearances in adjacent lung were noted for a median roughly 50 of the top 100 tumor clones. In the blood, greater T cell density corresponded to longer overall survival.

In regard to this clone: Its antigen is unidentified.

The clonotype originates from a female donor at least 60 years old with stage I lung adenocarcinoma. Sequencing was performed on peripheral blood, taken before any cancer treatment.

CDR3 residues: CASSTYPWRLAGELADTQYF. DNA of the CDR3: TGTGCCAGCAGCACATACCCCTGGCGACTAGCGGGAGAATTGGCAGATACGCAGTATTTT. The chain employs TRBV11-3 and TRBJ2-3; 12 positions match TRBD2. Germline loops: CDR1 SGHNT, CDR2 YENEEA. The ends lost 5 bases at V and 4 bases at J; junction bases unmatched: 19. This CDR3 spans 20 amino acids.